This T cell receptor (beta chain) was retrieved from a study of blood T cell repertoires in COVID-19. The wider study: The United States, Italy and Spain were the sources of the acute and convalescent COVID-19 samples. In each case, the material was cDNA or gDNA derived from T cells, B-cell-depleted T cells, or PBMCs.

Germline assignment: CDR1 DFQATT and CDR2 SNEGSKA (reference sequence). The CDR3 is 10 residues long. V was shortened by 6 bases and J by 9 bases, with 11 bases between the two germline ends. Under the authors' procedure: Scientists estimated how many nucleated cells there were by amplifying reference gene primers. Data came from immunoSEQ multiplex PCR; TCRdb stores just in-frame clones and leaves some out. Clone size and V and J calls were adopted from that table, with D and trimming inferred from the DNA. The sample yields about 170,000 clones, around 80% seen once. This sequence joins TRBV20-1 and TRBJ1-1; TRBD1 might be the D (5 bases). This receptor was taken from a woman between 65 and 79 years old who had recovered from COVID-19. The sequenced sample was peripheral blood. For the CDR3, the DNA is TGCAGTGCCACAGACAGACAAGCTTTCTTT. Amino acid sequence: CSATDRQAFF.